The next 23 T cell receptor beta chains were all read from a single sample in a study of blood T cell repertoires in COVID-19 (dated by TCRdb to about 2020). Library construction relied on the immunoSEQ multiplex PCR assay. TCRdb took this table from immuneACCESS and kept in-frame rearrangements with V and J called. Such tables lack part of the clones; where checked against another copy, unresolved V genes explain under half of the gap, and the rest is unexplained. Recorded for this sample are about 160,000 clones; around nine tenths of them occurred a single time. Around 0.63% of the sample goes to the ten largest clones. The sequencing sample was made of peripheral blood. Receptor source: a man aged 55-75 years with COVID-19, enrolled during active disease.

The V call is TRBV6-5, the J call TRBJ1-1; D possibly corresponds to TRBD1 (6 bases). Between the trimmed V and J ends, which lost 5 bases and 1 base, there was a span of 14 bases. Germline V gives CDR1 MNHEY, CDR2 SVGAGI. The CDR3 is made up of 15 amino acids. The CDR3 loop is CASSTPAGANTEAFF. DNA of the CDR3: TGTGCCAGCAGTACCCCTGCGGGGGCGAACACTGAAGCTTTCTTT.

The J gene is TRBJ2-1, the V gene TRBV30, with 15 bases lining up with TRBD2. The germline V gene has CDR1 GTSNPN and CDR2 SVGIG (reference sequence). CDR3 length: 17 residues. J lost 9 bases, V lost 4 bases, and 13 bases had no gene match. For the CDR3, the DNA is TGTGCCTGGACCCCCGGACTAGCGGGAGGGCCGCGTGGTGAGCAGTTCTTC. Translation gives CAWTPGLAGGPRGEQFF. The full variable domain, completed using reference TRBV30 and TRBJ2-1, is SQTIHQWPATLVQPVGSPLSLECTVEGTSNPNLYWYRQAAGRGLQLLFYSVGIGQISSEVPQNLSASRPQDRQFILSSKKLLLSDSGFYLCAWTPGLAGGPRGEQFFGPGTRLTVL.

The CDR3 region is CASSLGTPNTEAFF. The CDR3, as DNA: TGTGCCAGCAGCCTCGGGACACCAAACACTGAAGCTTTCTTT. J is TRBJ1-1 and V is TRBV7-2; D is perhaps TRBD1 (6 bases). Germline lookup yields CDR1 SGHTA and CDR2 FQGNSA. CDR3 size: 14 residues. Trimming shortened V by 5 bases and J by 2 bases, and 12 bases separated the two germline ends. The full variable domain, its missing parts supplied by reference TRBV7-2 and TRBJ1-1, is GAGVSQSPSNKVTEKGKDVELRCDPISGHTALYWYRQSLGQGLEFLIYFQGNSAPDKSGLPSDRFSAERTGGSVSTLTIQRTQQEDSAVYLCASSLGTPNTEAFFGQGTRLTVV.

This clone has a handful of counts. The chain links TRBV7-2 to TRBJ2-1, with 8 nucleotides matching TRBD2. Germline lookup yields CDR1 SGHTA and CDR2 FQGNSA. The CDR3 has 15 amino acids. With 4 bases clipped from V and 5 bases from J, the junction kept 7 bases outside the gene matches. CDR3 nucleotide sequence: TGTGCCAGCAGCTCTCTACGACTAGCGAACAATGAGCAGTTCTTC. This encodes CASSSLRLANNEQFF.

The CDR3 loop is CSVVWGSTGELFF. In DNA form, the CDR3 reads TGCAGCGTTGTATGGGGCAGCACCGGGGAGCTGTTTTTT. V is TRBV29-1 and J is TRBJ2-2, with D perhaps matching TRBD1 (5 bases). Germline V CDR1 and CDR2: SQVTM, ANQGSEA. This CDR3 has 13 residues. Trimming pared 4 bases from V and 4 bases from J, leaving 10 bases between.

This chain joins TRBV11-3 and TRBJ1-2; TRBD1 matches 7 bases. J was trimmed by 6 bases and V by 2 bases; bases with no gene match: 6. The CDR3 spans 14 residues. The germline V gene encodes CDR1 SGHNT and CDR2 YENEEA. The CDR3 DNA is TGTGCCAGCAGCTTATCGGGACAGATCAATGGCTACACCTTC. It yields the protein CASSLSGQINGYTF.

V gene TRBV6-2 or TRBV6-3 combines with J gene TRBJ2-7; D is uncertain. This CDR3 comprises 14 residues. V was shortened by 1 base and J by 3 bases, with 10 bases between the two germline ends. Germline V gives CDR1 MNHEY, CDR2 SVGEGT. The CDR3: CASSYFDKNYEQYF. CDR3 sequence (DNA): TGTGCCAGCAGTTACTTTGACAAGAACTACGAGCAGTACTTC.

The chain uses TRBV25-1 and TRBJ1-3, with unresolved D. Germline CDR1 MGHDK, CDR2 SYGVNS. V shed 8 bases and J shed 0 bases, with 8 bases lying between them. This CDR3 is built from 13 residues. In DNA, the CDR3 is TGTGCCAGCTCAGTGATCTCTGGAAACACCATATATTTT. It is translated as CASSVISGNTIYF.

The chain employs TRBV11-1 and TRBJ2-5, with TRBD2 identical over 8 bases. Germline V gene data show CDR1 as SGHAT and CDR2 as FQDESV (reference sequence). The CDR3 consists of 15 residues. The trim removed 5 bases at V and 5 bases at J, leaving 10 bases unmatched. The CDR3 reads CASSTRSGGSETQYF. CDR3 sequence (DNA): TGTGCCAGCAGCACCCGATCGGGGGGGTCGGAGACCCAGTACTTC.

This chain uses TRBV6-5 with TRBJ1-1; tentatively, D is TRBD1 (6 bases). Looked up from germline, CDR1 is MNHEY and CDR2 is SVGAGI. The CDR3 has 15 residues. With 1 base removed from V and 1 base from J, the gap between germline ends came to 10 bases. The CDR3 bases are TGTGCCAGCAGTTACTTAGGGGGTAGGAACACTGAAGCTTTCTTT. Translation gives CASSYLGGRNTEAFF.

The chain employs TRBV3-1 (or the pseudogene TRBV3-2) and TRBJ1-1, with 7 bases matching TRBD1. CDR3 length: 16 residues. Germline V gene sequence: CDR1 LGHDT, CDR2 YNNKEL (reference sequence). Trimming cost V 2 bases and J 3 bases; bases outside gene matches: 9. In nucleotides, the CDR3 is TGTGCCAGCAGCCAACGCCAGGGGGAGAGATACACTGAAGCTTTCTTT. Protein: CASSQRQGERYTEAFF.

CDR3 in amino acids: CASRRTDNQPQHF. As DNA, the CDR3 is TGTGCCAGCAGGCGGACAGACAATCAGCCCCAGCATTTT. The chain recombines TRBV12-3 or TRBV12-4 with TRBJ1-5; possible D gene TRBD1, 6 bases. The CDR3 covers 13 residues. V lost 6 bases and J lost 3, with 9 bases in between.

This clone appeared once. The CDR3 protein is CASSYLPTGGNGYTF. CDR3 coding DNA: TGTGCCAGCAGTTACCTCCCTACAGGGGGCAATGGCTACACCTTC. V and J are TRBV6-5 and TRBJ1-2; 9 nucleotides match TRBD1. Losses at the gene ends were 2 bases for V and 6 bases for J; bases not matched to a gene: 7. CDR1 MNHEY and CDR2 SVGAGI come from the germline V gene. The CDR3 totals 15 residues.

V gene TRBV6-2 or TRBV6-3 combines with J gene TRBJ2-1, with a weak D call TRBD2 (6 bases). This CDR3 contains 12 residues. The V end was cut by 5 bases, the J end by 4 bases, with 6 bases between. Per germline, CDR1 MNHEY and CDR2 SVGEGT. Written as DNA, the CDR3 is TGTGCCAGCAGTAGCGGGTACAATGAGCAGTTCTTC. Translation gives CASSSGYNEQFF.

V usage is TRBV28 and J usage is TRBJ1-4; perhaps TRBD1 as D (6 bases). The CDR3 totals 14 residues. Germline assignment: CDR1 MDHEN and CDR2 SYDVKM. Trimming cost V 1 base and J 8 bases, with 11 bases left between them. The chain's CDR3 is CASSLFGTQEKLFF. DNA for the CDR3: TGTGCCAGCAGTTTATTCGGGACACAGGAAAAACTGTTTTTT.

The gene calls are TRBV28 and TRBJ1-2; 11 bases are shared with TRBD1. The CDR3 runs 14 residues. V dropped 6 bases and J dropped 3; count of bases not matched to a gene: 3. CDR1 and CDR2 from the germline V gene are MDHEN and SYDVKM. The CDR3, as DNA: TGTGCCAGCAGAGGACAGGGGGCAGACTATGGCTACACCTTC. Protein product: CASRGQGADYGYTF.

This clone was picked up one time. V gene TRBV4-3 combines with J gene TRBJ2-1; D remains ambiguous. CDR3 length: 13 residues. Trimming removed 4 bases from V and 3 bases from J, with 7 bases in between. Looked up from germline, CDR1 is LGHNA and CDR2 is YSLEER. The CDR3 region is CASSLGYYNEQFF. CDR3 coding DNA: TGCGCCAGCAGCCTGGGCTACTACAATGAGCAGTTCTTC.

The chain employs TRBV29-1 and TRBJ1-1, with TRBD1 matching over 7 bases. The length of the CDR3 is 13 residues. Germline V CDR1 and CDR2: SQVTM, ANQGSEA. Germline trimming cut 7 bases from V and 4 bases from J; bases unmatched to any gene: 9. This CDR3 reads CSARQGGGTEAFF. In DNA form, the CDR3 reads TGCAGCGCACGACAGGGAGGTGGCACTGAAGCTTTCTTT.

The chain combines TRBV7-8 with TRBJ1-3, with 7 bases lining up with TRBD1. V shed 5 bases and J 3 bases; nucleotides not matched to a gene: 10. CDR3 size: 16 residues. Germline loops: CDR1 SGHVS, CDR2 FQNEAQ. CDR3 sequence: CASSPWTGQRGNTIYF. CDR3 bases: TGTGCCAGCAGCCCCTGGACAGGTCAACGTGGAAACACCATATATTTT.

V and J are TRBV27 and TRBJ1-5, with D possibly matching TRBD1 (5 bases). This CDR3 contains 16 residues. Germline CDR1 and CDR2: MNHEY and SMNVEV (reference sequence). V was trimmed by 5 bases and J by 0 bases, leaving 14 bases between them. CDR3 sequence (DNA): TGTGCCAGCAGTCCCTGGGGCCAAACTAGCAATCAGCCCCAGCATTTT. This codes for CASSPWGQTSNQPQHF.

The gene calls are TRBV5-4 and TRBJ1-2, with TRBD1 matching over 7 bases. CDR1 and CDR2 (germline): SGHNT, YYREEE (reference sequence). The CDR3 runs to 13 residues. With 3 bases clipped from V and 7 bases from J, the junction kept 6 bases outside the gene matches. The CDR3, as DNA: TGTGCCAGCAGCTCCACAGGGGCCGGTGGCTACACCTTC. It is translated as CASSSTGAGGYTF.

The gene calls are TRBV6-2 or TRBV6-3 and TRBJ2-3, with a tentative D call TRBD1 (5 bases). The V gene's germline CDR1 is MNHEY and CDR2 SVGEGT. The CDR3 runs to 15 residues. V was pared by 0 bases and J by 6 bases, with 13 bases between. CDR3 in DNA: TGTGCCAGCAGTTACTCGAATCAGGGCTGGGATACGCAGTATTTT. As protein: CASSYSNQGWDTQYF.

This chain links TRBV3-1 (or the pseudogene TRBV3-2) with TRBJ1-1; D possibly corresponds to TRBD1 (6 bases). Deletions cut 1 base from V and 8 bases from J, with 8 bases between. The CDR3 is 12 residues long. From germline, CDR1 is LGHDT and CDR2 YNNKEL (reference sequence). Here the CDR3 reads CASSQAQGEAFF. CDR3 in DNA: TGTGCCAGCAGCCAAGCCCAGGGGGAAGCTTTCTTT.